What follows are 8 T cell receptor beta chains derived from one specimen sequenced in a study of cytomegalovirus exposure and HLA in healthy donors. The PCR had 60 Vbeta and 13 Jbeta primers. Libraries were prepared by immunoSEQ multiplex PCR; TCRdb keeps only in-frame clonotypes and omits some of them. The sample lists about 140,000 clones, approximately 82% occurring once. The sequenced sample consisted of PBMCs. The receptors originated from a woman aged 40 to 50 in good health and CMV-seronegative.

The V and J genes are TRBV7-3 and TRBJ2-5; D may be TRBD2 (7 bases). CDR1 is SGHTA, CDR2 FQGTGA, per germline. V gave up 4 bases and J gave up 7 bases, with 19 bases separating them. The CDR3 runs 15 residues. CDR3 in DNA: TGTGCCAGCAGCTCGGGGGGCATGCAGTCGGGGACCCAGTACTTC. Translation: CASSSGGMQSGTQYF. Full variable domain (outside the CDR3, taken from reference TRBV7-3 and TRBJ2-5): GAGVSQTPSNKVTEKGKYVELRCDPISGHTALYWYRQSLGQGPEFLIYFQGTGAADDSGLPNDRFFAVRPEGSVSTLKIQRTERGDSAVYLCASSSGGMQSGTQYFGPGTRLLVL.

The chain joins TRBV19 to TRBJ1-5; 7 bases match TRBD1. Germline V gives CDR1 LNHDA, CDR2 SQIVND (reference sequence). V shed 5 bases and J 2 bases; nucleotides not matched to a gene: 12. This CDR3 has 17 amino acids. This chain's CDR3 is CASSGRQGFSGNQPQHF. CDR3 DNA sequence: TGTGCCAGTAGTGGTCGACAGGGATTTTCGGGCAATCAGCCCCAGCATTTT. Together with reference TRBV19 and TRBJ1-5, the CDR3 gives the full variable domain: DGGITQSPKYLFRKEGQNVTLSCEQNLNHDAMYWYRQDPGQGLRLIYYSQIVNDFQKGDIAEGYSVSREKKESFPLTVTSAQKNPTAFYLCASSGRQGFSGNQPQHFGDGTRLSIL.

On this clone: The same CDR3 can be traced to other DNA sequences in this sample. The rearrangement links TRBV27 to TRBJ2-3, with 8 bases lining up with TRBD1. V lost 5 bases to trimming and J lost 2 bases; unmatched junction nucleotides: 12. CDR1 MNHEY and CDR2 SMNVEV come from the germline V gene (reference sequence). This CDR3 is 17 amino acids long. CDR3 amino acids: CASSLKRTGNITDTQYF. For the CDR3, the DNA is TGTGCCAGCAGTCTAAAACGGACAGGGAATATCACAGATACGCAGTATTTT.

This CDR3 is CSVGGAGNQPQHF. The DNA for the CDR3 is TGCAGCGTTGGAGGCGCCGGAAATCAGCCCCAGCATTTT. V gene TRBV29-1 combines with J gene TRBJ1-5; no firm D call. CDR1 and CDR2 from the germline V gene are SQVTM and ANQGSEA. This CDR3 is 13 amino acids long. Trimming shortened V by 4 bases and J by 4 bases, and 11 bases separated the two germline ends.

CDR3: CASSSTGTSGSSTYEQYF. CDR3 nucleotide sequence: TGTGCCAGCAGCTCGACCGGGACTAGCGGGAGTAGTACCTACGAGCAGTACTTC. This rearrangement joins TRBV7-9 to TRBJ2-7; 14 nucleotides align to TRBD2. Germline V gene sequence: CDR1 SEHNR, CDR2 FQNEAQ (reference sequence). Losses at the gene ends were 4 bases for V and 2 bases for J; bases not matched to a gene: 10. This CDR3 contains 18 residues.

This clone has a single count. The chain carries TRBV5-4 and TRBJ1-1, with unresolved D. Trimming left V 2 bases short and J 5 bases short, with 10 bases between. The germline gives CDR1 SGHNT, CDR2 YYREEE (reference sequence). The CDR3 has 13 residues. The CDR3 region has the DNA TGTGCCAGCAGCTTCGACGAGACAACTGAAGCTTTCTTT. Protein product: CASSFDETTEAFF.

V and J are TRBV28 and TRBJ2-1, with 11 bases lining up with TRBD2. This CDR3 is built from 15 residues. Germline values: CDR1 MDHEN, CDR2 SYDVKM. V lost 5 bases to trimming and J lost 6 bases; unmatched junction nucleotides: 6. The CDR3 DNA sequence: TGTGCCAGCAGTCTCCTTAGCGGGAGGGTCAATGAGCAGTTCTTC. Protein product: CASSLLSGRVNEQFF.

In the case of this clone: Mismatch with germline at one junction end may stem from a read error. In DNA, the CDR3 is TGCGTCAGCAGCTCCGACAGCTCTGGAAACACCATATATTTT. Protein product: CVSSSDSSGNTIYF. The chain recombines TRBV5-1 with TRBJ1-3; perhaps TRBD1 as D (5 bases). The CDR3 consists of 14 residues. Germline loops: CDR1 SGHRS, CDR2 YFSETQ.